The sequence of this T cell receptor beta chain was determined in a study of OX40 agonist ivuxolimab in advanced cancers. Turning to the study itself: Ivuxolimab, which is an agonistic anti-OX40 (CD134) antibody, was administered to the patients. Ivuxolimab was administered intravenously to patients at 0.01 to 10 mg/kg every 2 weeks. Participants averaged about 66 years of age (range about 23 to 79) and were less than 85% male.

The junction had 11 bases not matched to a gene; V was cut back by 6 bases and J by 4 bases. The germline V gene encodes CDR1 MGHRA and CDR2 YSYEKL. This CDR3 has 15 residues. Here immunoSEQ multiplex PCR was the method, and the copy in TCRdb shows in-frame clones only, minus some. This sample has 40,000 to 60,000 clones; about nine tenths occur once, and the top ten carry roughly 3.5%. The input for sequencing was CD4+ or CD8+ T cells sorted from blood, taken in a trial of the OX40 agonist ivuxolimab. The genes are TRBV4-1 and TRBJ1-2; TRBD1 matches 7 bases. The sequence came from an adult with an advanced solid tumor such as melanoma, head and neck, liver or kidney cancer. CDR3 sequence: CASSRGTDQSYGYTF. CDR3 coding DNA: TGCGCCAGCAGTCGAGGGACAGACCAAAGCTATGGCTACACCTTC.